These 9 T cell receptor beta chains originate from one sample sequenced in a study of radiotherapy plus CTLA-4 blockade in lung cancer. Sequenced by immunoSEQ multiplex PCR; TCRdb stores in-frame clones only, minus some. The sample yields roughly 73,000 clones, 87% seen once. The source was peripheral blood, collected from a patient treated with radiotherapy plus ipilimumab. These TCRs come from a human donor with non-small cell lung cancer that progressed on radiotherapy plus ipilimumab.

The rearrangement uses TRBV14 and TRBJ1-1; TRBD1 might be the D (5 bases). This CDR3 is 14 amino acids long. Germline V gene lookup returns CDR1 SGHDN and CDR2 FVKESK. Deletions cut 1 base from V and 6 bases from J, with 12 bases between. CDR3 sequence: CASSQVGARAEAFF. CDR3 in DNA: TGTGCCAGCAGCCAAGTTGGGGCTAGGGCTGAAGCTTTCTTT.

The chain is built from TRBV21-1 and TRBJ2-1; no check of the table's D call, TRBD2, against the DNA was made. TRBV21-1 is shown as a pseudogene. There are 19 residues in the CDR3. Here the CDR3 DNA reads TGTGCCAGCAGCAAAGCGCTTGGTAGCGGGAGGGCCCGAGTGAATGAGCAGTTCTTC. It codes for CASSKALGSGRARVNEQFF.

V is TRBV2 and J is TRBJ1-4, with D perhaps TRBD1 (6 bases). Trimming removed 8 bases from V and 5 bases from J, with 12 bases in between. This CDR3 region has 13 residues. Germline V gene data show CDR1 as SNHLY and CDR2 as FYNNEI. The CDR3 nucleotides are TGTGCCAGCTTCACGACAGGAAATGAAAAACTGTTTTTT. Translating it yields CASFTTGNEKLFF.

The V and J genes are TRBV6-5 and TRBJ2-1; D perhaps matches TRBD2 (6 bases). The V gene lost 6 bases and the J gene lost 1 base, with 13 bases spanning the gap. CDR3 length: 15 amino acids. Germline CDR1 and CDR2: MNHEY and SVGAGI. In nucleotides, the CDR3 is TGTGCCAGCAGCCAGCTCGGGGGTTCCTACAATGAGCAGTTCTTC. This encodes CASSQLGGSYNEQFF.

The CDR3 nucleotides read TGTGCCAGCTCACCATTTTCGGATACGCAGTATTTT. It codes for CASSPFSDTQYF. This chain uses TRBV18 with TRBJ2-3; D not resolved. In germline, CDR1 is KGHSH, CDR2 LQKENI. The CDR3 consists of 12 residues. Trimming took 2 bases from V and 6 from J, leaving 6 bases between them.

The genes are TRBV7-9 and TRBJ2-5; D uncertain. The germline V and J ends were trimmed by 3 bases and 5 bases, with 13 bases remaining between them. CDR3 length: 14 amino acids. CDR1 is SEHNR and CDR2 is FQNEAQ in the germline V gene (reference sequence). The CDR3 DNA sequence: TGTGCCAGCAGCTTTGCCGGGTCCGGGGAGACCCAGTACTTC. This sequence encodes CASSFAGSGETQYF.

The CDR3 is CASRLGPREAFF. DNA for the CDR3: TGTGCCAGCAGACTAGGACCGAGAGAAGCTTTCTTT. The chain employs TRBV2 and TRBJ1-1; no clear D. Trimming pared 6 bases from V and 8 bases from J, leaving 13 bases between. The CDR3 has 12 residues. Germline CDR1 reads SNHLY; CDR2 reads FYNNEI.

The V call is TRBV28, the J call TRBJ2-1; tentatively, D is TRBD1 (7 bases). Germline CDR1 reads MDHEN; CDR2 reads SYDVKM. CDR3 length: 12 amino acids. V dropped 7 bases and J dropped 10 bases, with 14 bases sitting between them. The CDR3 DNA reads TGTGCCAGCAAGGAGGGGGCAAGGGAGCAGTTCTTC. As protein: CASKEGAREQFF.

The rearrangement joins TRBV25-1 to TRBJ2-1; no clear D gene. The V and J ends lost 0 bases and 2 bases respectively, with 5 bases between them. This CDR3 comprises 14 residues. Germline CDR1 is MGHDK and CDR2 is SYGVNS. This CDR3 reads CASSEYRTYNEQFF. For the CDR3, the DNA is TGTGCCAGCAGTGAATACAGAACCTACAATGAGCAGTTCTTC.